This T cell receptor (beta chain) was recorded in a study of T cell repertoires in cytomegalovirus infection. Background on the study: Indications came from public TCR beta signatures; they pointed to CMV infection and to a matching HLA type.

Germline loops: CDR1 GTSNPN, CDR2 SVGIG (reference sequence). The CDR3 has 13 residues. V was trimmed by 5 bases and J by 5 bases, leaving 15 bases between them. Study-wide results and limits: Identification of carriers of CMV plus the relevant HLA was achieved through cumulative public TCR beta family frequency. Dominant in the ex vivo response were TCR beta clonotypes restricted by HLA-C and specific for CMV.

TCRdb itself ran the reads through MiXCR, one entry per CDR3 protein. The sample carries around 530,000 distinct CDR3 sequences, approximately 26% recorded once. This clonotype has only a few counts. What it binds is unknown. The material sequenced was PBMCs. The sequence came from a human donor in good health (CMV status not recorded). Some clones in this sample may be carry-over from other donors' samples. This chain links TRBV30 with TRBJ2-5; D is uncertain. Here the CDR3 reads CAWAGRLRETQYF. As DNA, the CDR3 is TGTGCCTGGGCCGGGCGCTTGCGGGAGACCCAGTACTTC.